One and the same sample provided the 20 T cell receptor beta chains below, sequenced in a study of OX40 agonist ivuxolimab in advanced cancers. TCRdb's copy holds only in-frame clones and misses some; the assay was immunoSEQ multiplex PCR. The sample consists of approximately 74,000 clones, less than 95% of them appearing once. Sequenced material: CD4+ or CD8+ T cells sorted from blood, taken in a trial of the OX40 agonist ivuxolimab. The receptors come from an adult with an advanced solid tumor such as melanoma, head and neck, liver or kidney cancer.

The chain is built from TRBV7-2 and TRBJ2-7, with 7 bases fitting TRBD2. CDR1 is SGHTA and CDR2 is FQGNSA in the germline V gene. The V gene end was trimmed by 3 bases and the J gene end by 3 bases; junction bases not matched to a gene: 5. This CDR3 contains 14 residues. The CDR3: CASSFGRGGYEQYF. The CDR3, as DNA: TGTGCCAGCAGCTTTGGGAGGGGAGGCTACGAGCAGTACTTC. The full variable domain, in which reference TRBV7-2 and TRBJ2-7 provide the parts outside the CDR3, is GAGVSQSPSNKVTEKGKDVELRCDPISGHTALYWYRQSLGQGLEFLIYFQGNSAPDKSGLPSDRFSAERTGGSVSTLTIQRTQQEDSAVYLCASSFGRGGYEQYFGPGTRLTVT.

The rearrangement links TRBV9 to TRBJ2-3, with 15 bases fitting TRBD2. The junction had 4 bases not matched to a gene; V was cut back by 2 bases and J by 0 bases. Germline assignment: CDR1 SGDLS and CDR2 YYNGEE. This CDR3 region has 18 residues. The CDR3 bases are TGTGCCAGCAGCGTGGGACTAGCGGGGGGTTCTAGCACAGATACGCAGTATTTT. Translated, it gives CASSVGLAGGSSTDTQYF.

This clone was counted between two and nine times. The genes are TRBV19 and TRBJ1-1; 8 bases align to TRBD1. This CDR3 has 16 amino acids. V was pared by 5 bases and J by 3 bases, with 11 bases of the junction left unmatched. CDR1 is LNHDA and CDR2 is SQIVND in the germline V gene (reference sequence). The CDR3 DNA reads TGTGCCAGTAGTGCTCCGTACCAGGGGGCGCACACTGAAGCTTTCTTT. Translation: CASSAPYQGAHTEAFF.

V and J are TRBV30 and TRBJ2-7, with TRBD1 identical over 11 bases. In germline, CDR1 is GTSNPN, CDR2 SVGIG (reference sequence). The V and J ends lost 5 bases and 9 bases, in that order; junction bases with no gene match: 9. The CDR3 loop spans 13 amino acids. This chain's CDR3 is CAWGRTGGLGQYF. CDR3 in DNA: TGTGCCTGGGGCCGGACAGGGGGCTTAGGGCAGTACTTC.

This chain connects TRBV7-9 to TRBJ2-7, with 8 bases aligning to TRBD2. Germline V gene data show CDR1 as SEHNR and CDR2 as FQNEAQ (reference sequence). The CDR3 has 14 residues. The V and J ends lost 10 bases and 7 bases, in that order; junction bases with no gene match: 15. The CDR3 reads CAISSGGLLWEQYF. In nucleotides, the CDR3 is TGTGCCATCTCCAGCGGGGGCCTTTTGTGGGAGCAGTACTTC. The full variable domain, with the rest looked up from reference TRBV7-9 and TRBJ2-7, is DTGVSQNPRHKITKRGQNVTFRCDPISEHNRLYWYRQTLGQGPEFLTYFQNEAQLEKSRLLSDRFSAERPKGSFSTLEIQRTEQGDSAMYLCAISSGGLLWEQYFGPGTRLTVT.

This chain links TRBV5-1 with TRBJ1-1; D gene unclear. The V and J ends lost 4 bases and 6 bases respectively, with 13 bases between them. The CDR3 length is 13 residues. CDR1 SGHRS and CDR2 YFSETQ come from the germline V gene. The CDR3: CASSPGPGSEAFF. CDR3 sequence (DNA): TGCGCCAGCAGCCCGGGCCCGGGCTCTGAAGCTTTCTTT.

The chain couples TRBV11-3 to TRBJ2-7, with D unclear. CDR3 size: 14 residues. V lost 1 base to trimming and J lost 3 bases, with 10 bases between them. CDR1 SGHNT and CDR2 YENEEA come from the germline V gene. CDR3 coding DNA: TGTGCCAGCAGCTTAGCCCCGGAAATCTACGAGCAGTACTTC. Translation gives CASSLAPEIYEQYF.

This clone has just one count. V usage is TRBV6-1 and J usage is TRBJ2-3; 14 bases line up with TRBD2. Germline trimming cut 3 bases from V and 4 bases from J; bases unmatched to any gene: 3. The CDR3 is 16 residues long. The germline V gene encodes CDR1 MNHNS and CDR2 SASEGT. CDR3 residues: CASSEGLAGVADTQYF. As DNA, the CDR3 is TGTGCCAGCAGTGAGGGACTAGCGGGAGTGGCAGATACGCAGTATTTT.

The rearrangement uses TRBV5-5 and TRBJ2-7, with D possibly TRBD2 on 6 matching bases. The CDR3 is made up of 15 amino acids. The germline V and J ends were trimmed by 2 bases and 1 base, with 13 bases remaining between them. Germline values: CDR1 SGHKS, CDR2 YYEKEE (reference sequence). In nucleotides, the CDR3 is TGTGCCAGCAGCTTCTACGAGGGACTTTCCTACGAGCAGTACTTC. Its translation is CASSFYEGLSYEQYF.

This chain joins TRBV19 and TRBJ1-1; 7 nucleotides agree with TRBD1. This CDR3 spans 15 amino acids. Losses at the gene ends were 3 bases for V and 4 bases for J; bases not matched to a gene: 8. From germline, CDR1 is LNHDA and CDR2 SQIVND (reference sequence). This chain's CDR3 is CASSMEGARGTEAFF. CDR3 nucleotide sequence: TGTGCCAGTAGTATGGAGGGGGCGAGGGGCACTGAAGCTTTCTTT.

V and J are TRBV9 and TRBJ2-5; 15 nucleotides line up with TRBD2. V shed 4 bases, J shed 5 bases, and the junction held 6 bases outside the gene matches. CDR1 and CDR2 (germline): SGDLS, YYNGEE. The CDR3 totals 16 residues. The CDR3 region has the DNA TGTGCCAGCAGCCGGACTAGCGGGGGGGGAGTGGAGACCCAGTACTTC. Protein product: CASSRTSGGGVETQYF.

The chain is built from TRBV6-1 and TRBJ1-2; 7 bases match TRBD1. J was trimmed by 3 bases and V by 6 bases; bases with no gene match: 1. Germline assignment: CDR1 MNHNS and CDR2 SASEGT. The CDR3 consists of 12 residues. CDR3 in DNA: TGTGCCAGCAGGGGACAGTACTATGGCTACACCTTC. Amino acids: CASRGQYYGYTF.

The chain carries TRBV5-1 and TRBJ2-5; 7 bases are a match to TRBD1. V trimming: 7 bases; J trimming: 4 bases; junction bases outside the gene matches: 10. The CDR3 sequence is 14 residues long. Germline V lookup: CDR1 SGHRS, CDR2 YFSETQ. In DNA, the CDR3 is TGCGCCAGCTTCCTTCAGGGGGATGGAGAGACCCAGTACTTC. It yields the protein CASFLQGDGETQYF.

This clone turned up a few times. The chain joins TRBV4-1 to TRBJ1-5; 7 bases fit TRBD1. The V gene end was trimmed by 4 bases and the J gene end by 9 bases; junction bases not matched to a gene: 15. CDR1 and CDR2 from the germline V gene are MGHRA and YSYEKL. The CDR3 runs 16 residues. This chain's CDR3 is CASSPNQGGTTWPQHF. The CDR3 nucleotides read TGCGCCAGCAGCCCAAATCAGGGGGGAACCACCTGGCCCCAGCATTTT.

This clone showed up just a few times. V gene TRBV7-9 combines with J gene TRBJ2-2; 10 nucleotides line up with TRBD1. The CDR3 consists of 16 residues. Trimming took 1 base from V and 5 from J; bases not matched to a gene: 4. CDR1 and CDR2 (germline): SEHNR, FQNEAQ (reference sequence). The CDR3 region has the DNA TGTGCCAGCAGCTTAGACGACAGGGGGCGAACCGGGGAGCTGTTTTTT. This gives the protein CASSLDDRGRTGELFF.

As concerns this clone: Relative to the germline gene, one junction end is altered; a read error may explain this. Additional DNA sequences in this sample encode the identical CDR3. The V call is TRBV7-9, the J call TRBJ1-1; unclear D gene. This CDR3 is built from 13 residues. CDR1 is SEHNR and CDR2 is FQNEAQ in the germline V gene (reference sequence). CDR3: CASSFTMNTEAFF. DNA of the CDR3: TGTGCCAGCAGTTTTACAATGAACACCGAAGCTTTCTTT.

This clone appeared a few times. A junction end diverges from the germline sequence, so it may reflect a read error. This chain joins TRBV27 and TRBJ2-1; 13 bases are shared with TRBD2. CDR3 size: 15 residues. Germline assignment: CDR1 MNHEY and CDR2 SMNVEV (reference sequence). The CDR3 region is CASSPTGTSGVAVVF. CDR3 DNA: TGTGCCAGCAGTCCTACCGGGACTAGCGGGGTTGCTGTGGTCTTC.

The genes are TRBV7-2 and TRBJ2-4; either TRBD1 or TRBD2 may supply D (5 bases each). The V end lost 0 bases, the J end lost 6 bases, and 6 bases lay between the germline ends. This CDR3 has 13 amino acids. CDR1 SGHTA and CDR2 FQGNSA come from the germline V gene. In DNA, the CDR3 is TGTGCCAGCAGCTTAGCTGGGGGAAACATTCAGTACTTC. It codes for CASSLAGGNIQYF.

The chain couples TRBV4-1 to TRBJ1-4; 10 nucleotides match TRBD1. CDR1 is MGHRA, CDR2 YSYEKL, per germline. The junction had 11 bases not matched to a gene; V was cut back by 5 bases and J by 8 bases. The CDR3 runs 16 residues. CDR3 loop: CASSARQGAGGEKLFF. The CDR3 nucleotides read TGCGCCAGCAGCGCCCGACAGGGGGCTGGTGGAGAAAAACTGTTTTTT.

This chain uses TRBV28 with TRBJ2-1; either TRBD1 or TRBD2 may supply D (5 bases each). Per the germline V gene, CDR1 is MDHEN and CDR2 is SYDVKM. The CDR3 spans 12 residues. Trimming took off 6 bases at V and 9 bases at J, with 12 bases between the two ends. The CDR3 nucleotides read TGTGCCAGCAGGGGACGTCGATCTGAGCAGTTCTTC. This translates into CASRGRRSEQFF.